The 25 T cell receptor beta chains below all came from one sample that was sequenced in a study of T cell repertoires in cytomegalovirus infection. TCRdb re-analysed the reads in MiXCR, keeping a single row per CDR3 protein. This sample has roughly 500,000 distinct CDR3 sequences, with 30% to 35% found just once. Their cognate antigens are unknown. Sequencing was performed on cultured PBMCs, taken from culture after CMV antigen stimulation. These receptors were obtained from a human donor in good health (CMV status not recorded). Some clones in this sample may be carry-over from other donors' samples.

This clonotype was seen only a few times. The chain uses TRBV7-2 and TRBJ1-2; TRBD1 agrees at 8 bases. The CDR3 totals 16 residues. Trimming at V came to 5 bases and at J to 1 base, leaving 9 bases not matched to a gene. Germline V gives CDR1 SGHTA, CDR2 FQGNSA. The CDR3 loop reads CASSARQGRVNYGYTF. CDR3 bases: TGTGCCAGCAGCGCTAGACAGGGGAGGGTTAACTATGGCTACACCTTC.

The chain has TRBV15 and TRBJ2-1, with TRBD2 matching 10 bases. The CDR3 covers 17 residues. The germline V gene has CDR1 LNHNV and CDR2 YYDKDF (reference sequence). The J segment lost 7 bases and the V segment lost 0 bases, leaving 9 bases of the junction unmatched. CDR3 protein: CATSRDLRSGRENEQFF. CDR3 in DNA: TGTGCCACCAGCAGAGATCTTAGGAGCGGGAGGGAGAATGAGCAGTTCTTC.

CDR3 region: CATLGGYTGELFF. The CDR3 bases are TGTGCCACCCTGGGCGGATACACCGGGGAGCTGTTTTTT. The chain uses TRBV2 and TRBJ2-2, with D unresolved. The V gene's germline CDR1 is SNHLY and CDR2 FYNNEI. Trimming removed 10 bases from V and 3 bases from J, with 12 bases in between. The CDR3 is 13 amino acids.

This chain's CDR3 is CSAEGLAGNEQYF. CDR3 coding DNA: TGCAGTGCTGAAGGACTAGCGGGAAACGAGCAGTACTTC. V and J are TRBV20-1 and TRBJ2-7; 12 nucleotides agree with TRBD2. Germline-derived CDR1 and CDR2 are DFQATT and SNEGSKA (reference sequence). The CDR3 length is 13 residues. The V and J ends lost 5 bases and 5 bases, in that order; junction bases with no gene match: 4.

This clonotype appeared many times. This chain connects TRBV27 to TRBJ1-5; 7 bases are shared with TRBD1. The CDR3 extends over 15 amino acids. The V gene end was trimmed by 4 bases and the J gene end by 6 bases; junction bases not matched to a gene: 9. CDR1 and CDR2 from the germline V gene are MNHEY and SMNVEV (reference sequence). The CDR3 is CASSSDREWSQPQHF. The CDR3 region has the DNA TGTGCCAGCAGTTCCGACAGGGAATGGAGTCAGCCCCAGCATTTT.

This chain uses TRBV4-2 with TRBJ2-5, with 10 nucleotides matching TRBD2. The CDR3 has 17 amino acids. Trimming removed 3 bases from V and 1 base from J; junction bases left unmatched: 8. CDR1 is LGHNA and CDR2 is YNFKEQ in the germline V gene. CDR3 coding DNA: TGTGCCAGCAGCCAGGGGGAGAGGACTAGCGGCCAAGAGACCCAGTACTTC. The encoded protein is CASSQGERTSGQETQYF.

The table lists this clonotype with a few counts. The chain joins TRBV12-3 or TRBV12-4 to TRBJ2-2; 11 positions match TRBD2. The J segment lost 7 bases and the V segment lost 5 bases, leaving 6 bases of the junction unmatched. CDR3 length equals 15 residues. The CDR3 region has the DNA TGTGCCAGCAGTAGGGGACTAGCGGAAATCGGGGAGCTGTTTTTT. It is translated as CASSRGLAEIGELFF.

The chain uses TRBV6-6 and TRBJ2-3; the D gene is possibly TRBD2 (7 bases). The CDR3 is 15 residues long. Germline loops: CDR1 MNHNY, CDR2 SVGAGI (reference sequence). V was trimmed by 6 bases and J by 0 bases, leaving 13 bases between them. The CDR3 DNA sequence: TGTGCCAGCAGGGGGGGGGCTGGAAGCACAGATACGCAGTATTTT. Protein product: CASRGGAGSTDTQYF.

This clonotype came up many times. The chain joins TRBV19 to TRBJ2-3; 11 bases are shared with TRBD2. V lost 9 bases and J lost 4; bases outside the gene matches: 9. The CDR3 is 15 residues long. Germline V gene data show CDR1 as LNHDA and CDR2 as SQIVND (reference sequence). This chain's CDR3 is CASKLAGGGADTQYF. CDR3 bases: TGTGCCAGCAAGCTAGCGGGAGGAGGGGCAGATACGCAGTATTTT.

This clonotype turned up a few times. The chain is built from TRBV5-6 and TRBJ2-7; D is uncertain. The germline V gene encodes CDR1 SGHDT and CDR2 YYEEEE. The V end was cut by 4 bases, the J end by 5 bases, with 7 bases between. This CDR3 has 11 residues. CDR3 residues: CASSRVDEQYF. CDR3 sequence (DNA): TGTGCCAGCAGCCGGGTGGACGAGCAGTACTTC.

The J gene is TRBJ2-2, the V gene TRBV11-1, with 7 positions matching TRBD2. The CDR3 contains 16 residues. Germline CDR1 and CDR2: SGHAT and FQDESV (reference sequence). The J segment lost 2 bases and the V segment lost 4 bases, leaving 7 bases of the junction unmatched. The DNA of the CDR3 is TGTGCCAGCAGCTGGACTAGGGCAGCAAACACCGGGGAGCTGTTTTTT. Amino acids: CASSWTRAANTGELFF.

The V and J genes are TRBV28 and TRBJ1-1; D possibly corresponds to TRBD1 (5 bases). Per germline, CDR1 MDHEN and CDR2 SYDVKM. Trimming left V 5 bases short and J 1 base short, with 23 bases between. The length of the CDR3 is 18 residues. The CDR3 bases are TGTGCCAGCAGTCCAACCCCGTGGGGACGCAGGAAGAACACTGAAGCTTTCTTT. Encoded protein: CASSPTPWGRRKNTEAFF.

J is TRBJ2-5 and V is TRBV5-6, with 9 positions matching TRBD1. The CDR3 is made up of 16 amino acids. Germline loops: CDR1 SGHDT, CDR2 YYEEEE. Unmatched junction bases numbered 5, after V lost 0 bases and J lost 2 bases. CDR3 sequence: CASSLAGGTGQETQYF. The CDR3 region has the DNA TGTGCCAGCAGCTTGGCCGGGGGGACAGGGCAAGAGACCCAGTACTTC.

This clonotype appeared a few times. The chain uses TRBV7-6 and TRBJ2-1; the D is unclear. The CDR3 is 14 residues long. The germline V and J ends were trimmed by 1 base and 6 bases, with 10 bases remaining between them. Germline CDR1 reads SGHVS; CDR2 reads FNYEAQ. The CDR3 nucleotides read TGTGCCAGCAGCTTAGGCGCGACACCCAATGAGCAGTTCTTC. The encoded protein is CASSLGATPNEQFF.

This clonotype occurred many times. The CDR3 reads CASCRDQTYEQYF. DNA of the CDR3: TGTGCCAGCTGCCGGGACCAGACCTACGAGCAGTACTTC. The rearrangement joins TRBV6-1 to TRBJ2-7, with D perhaps being TRBD1 or TRBD2 (5 bases each). This CDR3 has 13 amino acids. Trimming stripped 8 bases from V and 2 bases from J, with 13 bases between. Germline-derived CDR1 and CDR2 are MNHNS and SASEGT.

In this sample, this clonotype turned up a few times. This chain joins TRBV2 and TRBJ1-6; 7 bases are a match to TRBD1. The CDR3 has 12 amino acids. The germline gives CDR1 SNHLY, CDR2 FYNNEI. The trim removed 9 bases at V and 9 bases at J, leaving 5 bases unmatched. In DNA form, the CDR3 reads TGTGCCAGTTCCACAGGGGTTTCACCCCTCCACTTT. Protein sequence: CASSTGVSPLHF. The whole variable domain, remainder taken from reference TRBV2 and TRBJ1-6, is EPEVTQTPSHQVTQMGQEVILRCVPISNHLYFYWYRQILGQKVEFLVSFYNNEISEKSEIFDDQFSVERPDGSNFTLKIRSTKLEDSAMYFCASSTGVSPLHFGNGTRLTVT.

This clonotype has just a few counts. The gene calls are TRBV12-3 or TRBV12-4 and TRBJ1-1; D call uncertain. There are 12 residues in the CDR3. V gave up 6 bases and J gave up 1 base, with 6 bases separating them. The CDR3 sequence: CASRPRNTEAFF. CDR3 nucleotides: TGTGCCAGCAGACCGCGGAACACTGAAGCTTTCTTT.

This chain uses TRBV7-2 with TRBJ2-2; tentatively, D is TRBD1 (5 bases). The CDR3 consists of 17 residues. V lost 3 bases and J lost 1, with 15 bases in between. The germline CDR1 and CDR2 sequences are SGHTA and FQGNSA. DNA of the CDR3: TGTGCCAGCAGCTTTCCTCTTGAAGGGGTGAACACCGGGGAGCTGTTTTTT. Residues: CASSFPLEGVNTGELFF.

DNA of the CDR3: TGTGCCAGCAGTGAAGCAGGGCCACCTAGCAATCAGCCCCAGCATTTT. Translating it yields CASSEAGPPSNQPQHF. V is TRBV6-1 and J is TRBJ1-5; D is unresolved. This CDR3 is built from 16 residues. Germline V gives CDR1 MNHNS, CDR2 SASEGT. The V end was cut by 0 bases, the J end by 0 bases, with 9 bases between.

The sample holds a few counts of this clonotype. The chain is built from TRBV12-3 or TRBV12-4 and TRBJ1-5; D not resolved. The CDR3 is 13 amino acids. Trimming took off 6 bases at V and 4 bases at J, with 10 bases between the two ends. Here the CDR3 reads CASRQLPNQPQHF. CDR3 in DNA: TGTGCCAGCAGGCAACTCCCTAATCAGCCCCAGCATTTT.

This clonotype showed up just a few times. This chain links TRBV25-1 with TRBJ2-4; D perhaps matches TRBD2 (5 bases). Germline V gene data show CDR1 as MGHDK and CDR2 as SYGVNS. The CDR3 is 12 amino acids. The V end lost 7 bases, the J end lost 9 bases, and 13 bases lay between the germline ends. This CDR3 is CASITEVGIQYF. CDR3 sequence (DNA): TGTGCCAGCATCACGGAGGTGGGCATTCAGTACTTC.

This chain connects TRBV6-2 or TRBV6-3 to TRBJ2-3; 10 bases are a match to TRBD2. Germline V gene data show CDR1 as MNHEY and CDR2 as SVGEGT. CDR3 length: 18 amino acids. Unmatched junction bases numbered 6, after V lost 0 bases and J lost 0 bases. The CDR3 loop reads CASSYSPSGGTSTDTQYF. CDR3 sequence (DNA): TGTGCCAGCAGTTACTCCCCTAGCGGGGGAACTAGCACAGATACGCAGTATTTT.

The rearrangement joins TRBV24-1 to TRBJ2-1, with a tentative D call TRBD1 (7 bases). The CDR3 has 16 amino acids. Germline CDR1 is KGHDR and CDR2 is SFDVKD. Trimming removed 2 bases from V and 3 bases from J, with 13 bases in between. CDR3 sequence reads: CATSDWGRGDYNEQFF. CDR3 DNA sequence: TGTGCCACCAGTGATTGGGGCAGGGGGGACTACAATGAGCAGTTCTTC.

The chain combines TRBV2 with TRBJ1-5, with 10 positions matching TRBD1. The CDR3 loop spans 15 amino acids. Germline-derived CDR1 and CDR2 are SNHLY and FYNNEI. V dropped 2 bases and J dropped 7; count of bases not matched to a gene: 5. The CDR3 region is CASSEMGTGAQPQHF. In nucleotides, the CDR3 is TGTGCCAGCAGTGAAATGGGGACAGGGGCCCAGCCCCAGCATTTT.

This clonotype was seen more than once but under ten times. The chain uses TRBV10-3 and TRBJ2-5; D is undetermined. The length of the CDR3 is 13 residues. V dropped 7 bases and J dropped 1 base, with 10 bases sitting between them. Germline CDR1 is ENHRY and CDR2 is SYGVKD. CDR3 coding DNA: TGTGCCATCAAGGCGGCAAGCCAAGAGACCCAGTACTTC. Amino acid sequence: CAIKAASQETQYF.